The next 26 T cell receptor beta chains were all read from a single sample in a study of regulatory and conventional T cells in RAG deficiency. The sorted conventional CD4+ T cells were CD25-low and CD127-high, with genomic DNA sequenced. Only in-frame clones appear in the TCRdb table, and some are missing; sequencing was by immunoSEQ multiplex PCR. The sample lists fewer than 40,000 clones; more than 75% were seen once. Another study also made use of these data, one on regulatory T cells. In that study: The primer mix had 52 TRBV and 13 TRBJ primers.

Sequenced input: CD4+ effector T cells sorted from blood. The receptor source for this set is a human donor in good health.

The chain uses TRBV15 and TRBJ2-7; 8 bases agree with TRBD2. The length of the CDR3 is 17 residues. The junction had 8 bases not matched to a gene; V was cut back by 0 bases and J by 1 base. The germline V gene encodes CDR1 LNHNV and CDR2 YYDKDF (reference sequence). The CDR3 DNA reads TGTGCCACCAGCAGAGATCAACAGCGGGGGTTTTCCTACGAGCAGTACTTC. Translating gives CATSRDQQRGFSYEQYF.

This chain links TRBV2 with TRBJ1-1; D unclear. Per the germline V gene, CDR1 is SNHLY and CDR2 is FYNNEI. The V gene lost 6 bases and the J gene lost 5 bases, with 10 bases spanning the gap. The CDR3 sequence is 12 residues long. Here the CDR3 reads CASRTMGTEAFF. Here the CDR3 DNA reads TGTGCCAGCAGGACCATGGGGACTGAAGCTTTCTTT.

The V call is TRBV15, the J call TRBJ1-1, with D unclear. Germline V gene data show CDR1 as LNHNV and CDR2 as YYDKDF (reference sequence). Trimming removed 1 base at V and 0 bases at J, with 6 bases between. This CDR3 contains 14 residues. DNA for the CDR3: TGTGCCACCAGCAGAGTGATGCTGAACACTGAAGCTTTCTTT. This translates into CATSRVMLNTEAFF.

V is TRBV21-1 and J is TRBJ1-6; the table gives TRBD1 as D, unverified against the DNA. TRBV21-1 is labeled a pseudogene. There are 16 residues in the CDR3. Here the CDR3 DNA reads TGTGCCACTCAGGGGGACTTAAGCTCCTATAATTCACCCCTCCACTTT. The encoded protein is CATQGDLSSYNSPLHF.

This clone was counted a few times. V is TRBV4-1 and J is TRBJ1-3; possible D gene TRBD1, 5 bases. The CDR3 length is 15 residues. Germline V gives CDR1 MGHRA, CDR2 YSYEKL. The V gene lost 6 bases and the J gene lost 0 bases, with 12 bases spanning the gap. CDR3 DNA: TGCGCCAGCAGTCTTCAGGGCACCTCTGGAAACACCATATATTTT. This gives the protein CASSLQGTSGNTIYF.

This chain's CDR3 is CAWSPDFLGVTEAFF. The CDR3 DNA reads TGTGCCTGGAGCCCTGACTTTTTGGGCGTCACTGAAGCTTTCTTT. The rearrangement joins TRBV30 to TRBJ1-1; no firm D call. Germline V gives CDR1 GTSNPN, CDR2 SVGIG (reference sequence). The CDR3 consists of 15 residues. V lost 3 bases to trimming and J lost 4 bases, with 18 bases between them.

The chain employs TRBV6-4 and TRBJ1-4; perhaps TRBD1 as D (5 bases). Trimming took off 0 bases at V and 3 bases at J, with 8 bases between the two ends. The CDR3 spans 15 residues. CDR1 is MRHNA and CDR2 is SNTAGT in the germline V gene. The CDR3 loop reads CASSDSGRANEKLFF. CDR3 DNA: TGTGCCAGCAGTGACTCGGGACGGGCTAATGAAAAACTGTTTTTT.

The rearrangement joins TRBV4-1 to TRBJ1-6; D gene uncertain. Trimming removed 4 bases from V and 7 bases from J, with 20 bases in between. The CDR3 is 17 residues long. Germline V gene data show CDR1 as MGHRA and CDR2 as YSYEKL. The CDR3 region is CASSPPSLLTPNSPLHF. The CDR3 region has the DNA TGCGCCAGCAGCCCACCGAGTCTCCTAACCCCCAATTCACCCCTCCACTTT.

The rearrangement links TRBV30 to TRBJ2-3, with 8 bases lining up with TRBD1. CDR3 length: 14 amino acids. The V segment lost 2 bases and the J segment 4 bases; nucleotides outside the gene matches: 5. From germline, CDR1 is GTSNPN and CDR2 SVGIG (reference sequence). For the CDR3, the DNA is TGTGCCTGGAGTAAGCAGGGGGCGGCAGATACGCAGTATTTT. The encoded protein is CAWSKQGAADTQYF.

This clone was observed a handful of times. The CDR3 DNA reads as TGTGCCAGCAGCTTAAGGACTAGCGGGTACTACAATGAGCAGTTCTTC. Its translation: CASSLRTSGYYNEQFF. V is TRBV7-9 and J is TRBJ2-1, with 11 bases matching TRBD2. Germline trimming cut 2 bases from V and 3 bases from J; bases unmatched to any gene: 3. The CDR3 spans 16 residues. Germline loops: CDR1 SEHNR, CDR2 FQNEAQ (reference sequence).

The chain carries TRBV28 and TRBJ2-6, with a weak D call TRBD1 (6 bases). CDR3 length equals 16 residues. The V gene's germline CDR1 is MDHEN and CDR2 SYDVKM. The ends were cut back, 6 bases at V and 0 bases at J, with 12 bases in the middle. CDR3 bases: TGTGCCAGCAGGGCTACAGGGTACTCTGGGGCCAACGTCCTGACTTTC. It codes for CASRATGYSGANVLTF. The entire variable domain, with the rest obtained from reference TRBV28 and TRBJ2-6, is as follows: DVKVTQSSRYLVKRTGEKVFLECVQDMDHENMFWYRQDPGLGLRLIYFSYDVKMKEKGDIPEGYSVSREKKERFSLILESASTNQTSMYLCASRATGYSGANVLTFGAGSRLTVL.

The table lists this clone with a count of one. The rearrangement joins TRBV9 to TRBJ1-3, with 10 positions matching TRBD1. Germline V lookup: CDR1 SGDLS, CDR2 YYNGEE. V dropped 4 bases and J dropped 7; count of bases not matched to a gene: 14. The CDR3 has 17 residues. CDR3 nucleotides: TGTGCCAGCAGCACCCTGACAGGGGGCTCCCGAGGTAACACCATATATTTT. Amino acids: CASSTLTGGSRGNTIYF.

The chain is built from TRBV27 and TRBJ2-1, with D perhaps given as TRBD1 or TRBD2 (5 bases each). Germline V lookup: CDR1 MNHEY, CDR2 SMNVEV (reference sequence). V shed 2 bases and J shed 10 bases, with 9 bases lying between them. This CDR3 has 12 amino acids. The CDR3 sequence is CASSLGGFEQFF. DNA for the CDR3: TGTGCCAGCAGTTTAGGGGGATTCGAGCAGTTCTTC.

The V gene is TRBV18, the J gene TRBJ2-1; D unclear. Trimming pared 2 bases from V and 13 bases from J, leaving 9 bases between. Germline V gene data show CDR1 as KGHSH and CDR2 as LQKENI. CDR3 size: 11 residues. In nucleotides, the CDR3 is TGTGCCAGCTCACCAACTGGGATTCAGTTCTTC. Encoded protein: CASSPTGIQFF.

The V gene is TRBV6-6, the J gene TRBJ1-1; D perhaps matches TRBD1 (6 bases). This CDR3 comprises 16 residues. V was clipped by 6 bases and J by 4 bases, with 21 bases between them. From germline, CDR1 is MNHNY and CDR2 SVGAGI (reference sequence). The chain's CDR3 is CASSLAPGQGSTEAFF. CDR3 sequence (DNA): TGTGCCAGCAGCTTAGCCCCCGGGCAGGGGTCCACTGAAGCTTTCTTT.

Points on this clone: At one boundary the junction diverges from the germline segment, which might be a read error. The rearrangement links TRBV2 to TRBJ1-1; D ambiguous. The CDR3 consists of 13 residues. Germline V gives CDR1 SNHLY, CDR2 FYNNEI. CDR3 residues: CASREVLNTEAFF. CDR3 coding DNA: TGTGCCAGCAGGGAAGTTCTGAACACTGAAGCTTTCTTT.

The chain has TRBV4-1 and TRBJ2-5, with D perhaps matching TRBD2 (6 bases). This CDR3 is 13 amino acids long. CDR1 is MGHRA, CDR2 YSYEKL, per germline. Trimming removed 3 bases from V and 4 bases from J, with 9 bases in between. DNA for the CDR3: TGCGCCAGCAGCCAGGCGACTAGAGAGACCCAGTACTTC. Amino acids: CASSQATRETQYF.

This clone was observed once. J is TRBJ2-3 and V is TRBV7-8; 7 bases are a match to TRBD2. With 5 bases clipped from V and 0 bases from J, the junction kept 11 bases outside the gene matches. The length of the CDR3 is 17 residues. The germline CDR1 and CDR2 sequences are SGHVS and FQNEAQ. As DNA, the CDR3 is TGTGCCAGCAGCGCCGGCCCTGGGCGGGGGAGCACAGATACGCAGTATTTT. It encodes CASSAGPGRGSTDTQYF.

The V and J genes are TRBV7-2 and TRBJ1-2; D possibly corresponds to TRBD1 (6 bases). V was clipped by 5 bases and J by 1 base, with 11 bases between them. Germline CDR1 reads SGHTA; CDR2 reads FQGNSA. The CDR3 loop spans 14 amino acids. This CDR3 is CASSATGFNYGYTF. The CDR3 region has the DNA TGTGCCAGCAGCGCGACAGGTTTTAACTATGGCTACACCTTC.

This chain joins TRBV5-1 and TRBJ2-1; 13 bases are a match to TRBD2. The germline gives CDR1 SGHRS, CDR2 YFSETQ. The CDR3 covers 16 residues. With 3 bases clipped from V and 4 bases from J, the junction kept 4 bases outside the gene matches. The CDR3 coding sequence is TGCGCCAGCAGCTCGGGACTAGCGGGGCAATACAATGAGCAGTTCTTC. Protein: CASSSGLAGQYNEQFF.

The count of this clone is one. The chain recombines TRBV5-1 with TRBJ1-2, with D uncertain. CDR1 SGHRS and CDR2 YFSETQ come from the germline V gene. Between the trimmed V and J ends, which lost 4 bases and 6 bases, there was a span of 19 bases. The CDR3 totals 15 residues. CDR3 in amino acids: CASSLVTVGGDGYTF. Written as DNA, the CDR3 is TGCGCCAGCAGCCTAGTGACTGTAGGAGGAGATGGCTACACCTTC.

This clone was observed a few times. The rearrangement joins TRBV12-5 to TRBJ2-2, with D unresolved. CDR1 and CDR2 (germline): LGHNT, FRNRAP. This CDR3 has 16 residues. The germline V and J ends were trimmed by 2 bases and 2 bases, with 12 bases remaining between them. The chain's CDR3 is CASGLQPYINTGELFF. For the CDR3, the DNA is TGTGCTAGTGGTTTGCAACCTTATATCAACACCGGGGAGCTGTTTTTT.

This clone turned up a few times. The chain links TRBV10-3 to TRBJ2-7; D perhaps matches TRBD1 (5 bases). Germline V gene data show CDR1 as ENHRY and CDR2 as SYGVKD. The germline V and J ends were trimmed by 6 bases and 0 bases, with 15 bases remaining between them. This CDR3 has 15 amino acids. CDR3 residues: CAIRDTLNSSYEQYF. Here the CDR3 DNA reads TGTGCCATCAGGGACACGCTAAACAGCTCCTACGAGCAGTACTTC.

The genes are TRBV5-1 and TRBJ1-3, with TRBD1 as a possible D gene (5 bases). Germline loops: CDR1 SGHRS, CDR2 YFSETQ. CDR3 length equals 15 residues. Trimming removed 5 bases at V and 0 bases at J, with 12 bases between. CDR3 residues: CASRIAGSSGNTIYF. In DNA, the CDR3 is TGCGCCAGCAGAATAGCAGGGAGCTCTGGAAACACCATATATTTT. The variable domain in full, completed from reference TRBV5-1 and TRBJ1-3, reads KAGVTQTPRYLIKTRGQQVTLSCSPISGHRSVSWYQQTPGQGLQFLFEYFSETQRNKGNFPGRFSGRQFSNSRSEMNVSTLELGDSALYLCASRIAGSSGNTIYFGEGSWLTVV.

The V and J genes are TRBV6-5 and TRBJ1-5; no clear D. Germline-derived CDR1 and CDR2 are MNHEY and SVGAGI. V dropped 2 bases and J dropped 6 bases, with 8 bases sitting between them. The CDR3 has 13 amino acids. In DNA, the CDR3 is TGTGCCAGCAGTTACAGGGAGGGTCAGCCCCAGCATTTT. Amino acid sequence: CASSYREGQPQHF.

The gene calls are TRBV27 and TRBJ1-1; 7 nucleotides line up with TRBD1. V lost 3 bases to trimming and J lost 5 bases; unmatched junction nucleotides: 3. The CDR3 loop spans 13 amino acids. Germline V gene lookup returns CDR1 MNHEY and CDR2 SMNVEV (reference sequence). CDR3 nucleotides: TGTGCCAGCAGTTTCAACAGGGGTACTGAAGCTTTCTTT. Its translation: CASSFNRGTEAFF.